These 10 T cell receptor beta chains originate from one sample sequenced in a study of T-cell memory formation after mild COVID-19. TCRdb re-derived calls from the 5' RACE reads in MiXCR, one entry per CDR3 protein. This table has 240,000 or so distinct CDR3 sequences, 8.5% to 9.5% appearing once. The sample taken for sequencing was PBMCs or a T cell subset sorted from them (not recorded which). These receptors all come from a man between 18 and 29 years old who had mild COVID-19 (a few samples of this study predate the infection). Cell type and time point are not known.

This clonotype was detected only a few times. The chain joins TRBV6-1 to TRBJ1-5, with TRBD1 identical over 7 bases. This CDR3 has 15 amino acids. J was trimmed by 3 bases and V by 8 bases; bases with no gene match: 10. From germline, CDR1 is MNHNS and CDR2 SASEGT. The chain's CDR3 is CASLTGSLINQPQHF. CDR3 sequence (DNA): TGTGCCAGCTTGACAGGGTCTCTAATCAATCAGCCCCAGCATTTT.

The gene calls are TRBV9 and TRBJ1-2; D is perhaps TRBD1 (6 bases). The length of the CDR3 is 13 residues. Per the germline V gene, CDR1 is SGDLS and CDR2 is YYNGEE. Deletions cut 3 bases from V and 7 bases from J, with 13 bases between. For the CDR3, the DNA is TGTGCCAGCAGCGGAACAGGGATTCGTGGCTACACCTTC. It specifies CASSGTGIRGYTF.

The chain recombines TRBV20-1 with TRBJ2-7; 7 bases fit TRBD1. CDR1 and CDR2 from the germline V gene are DFQATT and SNEGSKA (reference sequence). The CDR3 loop spans 14 amino acids. V lost 2 bases, J lost 3 bases, and 7 bases stayed unmatched. The CDR3 protein is CSARYLAGGYEQYF. The CDR3 nucleotides are TGCAGTGCTAGATACCTGGCAGGGGGCTACGAGCAGTACTTC.

In this sample, this clonotype turned up a few times. V is TRBV7-2 and J is TRBJ2-5, with 7 bases fitting TRBD2. This CDR3 has 14 amino acids. The germline V gene encodes CDR1 SGHTA and CDR2 FQGNSA. J was trimmed by 7 bases and V by 4 bases; bases with no gene match: 9. The CDR3 DNA reads TGTGCCAGCAGCTCCCCCCGTGGGGAGGGGACCCAGTACTTC. Its protein is CASSSPRGEGTQYF.

In this sample, this clonotype turned up a few times. The V gene is TRBV7-2, the J gene TRBJ2-5; TRBD2 agrees at 9 bases. V lost 5 bases to trimming and J lost 4 bases; unmatched junction nucleotides: 11. Germline CDR1 reads SGHTA; CDR2 reads FQGNSA. The CDR3 consists of 16 residues. CDR3 protein: CASSPVGRGGAETQYF. The CDR3 nucleotides are TGTGCCAGCAGCCCTGTCGGGCGCGGGGGGGCAGAGACCCAGTACTTC. The entire variable domain, with the rest obtained from reference TRBV7-2 and TRBJ2-5, is as follows: GAGVSQSPSNKVTEKGKDVELRCDPISGHTALYWYRQSLGQGLEFLIYFQGNSAPDKSGLPSDRFSAERTGGSVSTLTIQRTQQEDSAVYLCASSPVGRGGAETQYFGPGTRLLVL.

This clonotype was observed at least ten times. The J gene is TRBJ2-3, the V gene TRBV5-6; perhaps TRBD2 as D (6 bases). This CDR3 comprises 14 residues. Germline lookup yields CDR1 SGHDT and CDR2 YYEEEE. Deletions cut 4 bases from V and 3 bases from J, with 12 bases between. CDR3 protein: CASSLSGTTDTQYF. DNA for the CDR3: TGTGCCAGCAGCCTTTCCGGGACTACAGATACGCAGTATTTT.

This clonotype was counted many times. The chain uses TRBV3-1 and TRBJ1-5; D gene uncertain. Trimming left V 7 bases short and J 7 bases short, with 5 bases between. Germline V gene sequence: CDR1 LGHDT, CDR2 YNNKEL (reference sequence). The CDR3 totals 10 residues. CDR3 sequence: CASTYQPQHF. Written as DNA, the CDR3 is TGTGCCAGCACATACCAGCCCCAGCATTTT. The full variable domain, its missing parts supplied by reference TRBV3-1 and TRBJ1-5, is DTAVSQTPKYLVTQMGNDKSIKCEQNLGHDTMYWYKQDSKKFLKIMFSYNNKELIINETVPNRFSPKSPDKAHLNLHINSLELGDSAVYFCASTYQPQHFGDGTRLSIL.

Remarks on this clonotype: A junction end diverges from the germline sequence, so it may reflect a read error. The CDR3 spells CSSIGRGLGTGELFF. CDR3 bases: TGTTCCAGCATCGGCAGGGGGCTCGGAACCGGGGAGCTGTTTTTT. The chain recombines TRBV7-8 with TRBJ2-2; 8 nucleotides line up with TRBD1. The CDR3 consists of 15 residues. From germline, CDR1 is SGHVS and CDR2 FQNEAQ.

This clonotype was seen ten or more times. The chain couples TRBV4-3 to TRBJ2-3; a possible D gene is TRBD2 (5 bases). Trimming took 0 bases from V and 6 from J, leaving 16 bases between them. This CDR3 region has 16 residues. Per germline, CDR1 LGHNA and CDR2 YSLEER. In DNA, the CDR3 is TGCGCCAGCAGCCAAGATCTATCCGTTGGGAGTGATACGCAGTATTTT. This codes for CASSQDLSVGSDTQYF.

In this sample, this clonotype turned up many times. This chain links TRBV5-1 with TRBJ1-1; unclear D gene. Trimming took off 0 bases at V and 5 bases at J, with 8 bases between the two ends. Germline values: CDR1 SGHRS, CDR2 YFSETQ. The CDR3 sequence is 13 residues long. CDR3 sequence: CASSLGAWTEAFF. DNA of the CDR3: TGCGCCAGCAGCTTGGGGGCGTGGACTGAAGCTTTCTTT.